The present T cell receptor beta chain was sequenced within a study of blood T cell repertoires in COVID-19. Study-wide background: Samples of COVID-19 (acute and convalescent) were obtained from the United States, Italy and Spain. Sources were T cells, B-cell-depleted T cells, or PBMCs; the material itself was cDNA or gDNA.

This clone was observed a few times. In germline, CDR1 is MDHEN, CDR2 SYDVKM. V was clipped by 7 bases and J by 0 bases; unmatched bases: 9. This CDR3 comprises 16 residues. Seattle patient enrollment occurred during active infection, with longitudinal follow-up thereafter. In the original processing: By means of reference gene primer amplification, nucleated cell counts were estimated. Generated by immunoSEQ multiplex PCR, the TCRdb table keeps only in-frame clones and is missing some. V, J and clone size derive from that table, while D and trimming were established from the DNA sequence. The sample consists of about 210,000 clones, approximately 85% of them appearing once.

Input material: peripheral blood. V gene TRBV28 combines with J gene TRBJ1-3; 7 positions match TRBD1. The receptor's source is a man aged 45-65 years with COVID-19, enrolled during active disease. In DNA form, the CDR3 reads TGTGCCAGCACCCAGAGGGGACAGAGCTCTGGAAACACCATATATTTT. It encodes CASTQRGQSSGNTIYF.